This TCR beta chain was sequenced for a study of metastatic and nonmetastatic thyroid tumors. Thyroid surgery was performed in patients who had received no treatment beforehand. TCRdb reprocessed the PCR reads via MiXCR. The table shows some 36,000 clones, with 15% to 20% occurring only once. The V and J ends lost 7 bases and 12 bases, in that order; junction bases with no gene match: 14. This CDR3 is built from 14 residues. This receptor was obtained from a male donor with papillary thyroid cancer or a benign thyroid nodule (not recorded which). Some clones in this sample may be carry-over from other donors' samples. Sequenced: blood. The genes are TRBV12-3 or TRBV12-4 and TRBJ1-1; TRBD1 matches at 10 bases. The CDR3 protein is CASIIHGTGDESFF. The CDR3 DNA follows: TGTGCCAGCATCATACACGGGACAGGGGACGAATCTTTCTTT.